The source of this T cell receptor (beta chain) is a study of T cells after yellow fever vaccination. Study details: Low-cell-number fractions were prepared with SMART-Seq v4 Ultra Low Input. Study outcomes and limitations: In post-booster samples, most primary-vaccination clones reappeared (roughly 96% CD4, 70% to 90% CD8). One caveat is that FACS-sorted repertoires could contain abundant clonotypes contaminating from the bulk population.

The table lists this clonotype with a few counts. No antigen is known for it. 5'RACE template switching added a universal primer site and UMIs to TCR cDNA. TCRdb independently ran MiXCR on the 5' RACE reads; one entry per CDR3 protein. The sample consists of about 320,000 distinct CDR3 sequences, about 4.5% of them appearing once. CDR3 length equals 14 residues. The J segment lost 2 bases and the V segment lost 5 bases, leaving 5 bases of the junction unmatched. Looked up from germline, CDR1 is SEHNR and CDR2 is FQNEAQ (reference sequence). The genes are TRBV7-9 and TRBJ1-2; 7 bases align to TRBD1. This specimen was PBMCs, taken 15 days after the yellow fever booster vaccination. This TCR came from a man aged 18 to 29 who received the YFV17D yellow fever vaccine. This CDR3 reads CASSRTGRNYGYTF. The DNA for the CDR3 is TGTGCCAGCAGCCGGACAGGTCGGAACTATGGCTACACCTTC.